Following are 19 T cell receptor beta chains from one sample sequenced in a study of blood T cell repertoires in COVID-19 (dated by TCRdb to 2020 to 2022). Libraries came from the immunoSEQ multiplex PCR assay. TCRdb re-hosts the immuneACCESS table, in-frame sequences only. Its copies lack some clones; in the studies checked, an unresolved V gene accounts for under half of them, and the cause for the rest is not known. Here the sample has under 200,000 clones; about nine tenths occur a single time. Clones ranked in the top ten supply 0.5% to 0.55% of the sample. Sample: peripheral blood. Receptors originate from a middle-aged man with acute or convalescent COVID-19.

V usage is TRBV9 and J usage is TRBJ2-3, with a weak D call TRBD2 (7 bases). Germline V gene data show CDR1 as SGDLS and CDR2 as YYNGEE. The germline V and J ends were trimmed by 5 bases and 5 bases, with 24 bases remaining between them. The CDR3 has 17 amino acids. For the CDR3, the DNA is TGTGCCAGCAGTGCCCTAACGGGGGGCCTACGGGAAGATACGCAGTATTTT. It is translated as CASSALTGGLREDTQYF.

The sample holds a few counts of this clone. This rearrangement joins TRBV19 to TRBJ1-1; no clear D gene. V shed 5 bases and J shed 7 bases, with 11 bases lying between them. The length of the CDR3 is 12 residues. Germline CDR1 and CDR2: LNHDA and SQIVND (reference sequence). The DNA of the CDR3 is TGTGCCAGTAGTCCCCGGGTGGGTGAAGCTTTCTTT. Residues: CASSPRVGEAFF.

This clone was recorded once. This sequence joins TRBV6-5 and TRBJ1-1, with D uncertain. Trimming took 0 bases from V and 4 from J, leaving 12 bases between them. This CDR3 is built from 15 residues. Germline V gene data show CDR1 as MNHEY and CDR2 as SVGAGI. CDR3 bases: TGTGCCAGCAGTTACTCGCAATGGTCGGGCACTGAAGCTTTCTTT. This sequence encodes CASSYSQWSGTEAFF.

This rearrangement joins TRBV19 to TRBJ2-1; no clear D gene. Trimming took 4 bases from V and 9 from J, leaving 4 bases between them. The CDR3 runs to 10 residues. Germline lookup yields CDR1 LNHDA and CDR2 SQIVND (reference sequence). The chain's CDR3 is CASSNGEQFF. The CDR3 bases are TGTGCCAGTAGTAACGGTGAGCAGTTCTTC.

The chain links TRBV5-4 to TRBJ2-2, with 7 bases that match TRBD2. Germline V lookup: CDR1 SGHNT, CDR2 YYREEE (reference sequence). With 4 bases clipped from V and 3 bases from J, the junction kept 9 bases outside the gene matches. The CDR3 totals 16 residues. Written as DNA, the CDR3 is TGTGCCAGCAGCGGCGCCGGGACTACCTACACCGGGGAGCTGTTTTTT. Translating it yields CASSGAGTTYTGELFF.

The V call is TRBV5-4, the J call TRBJ2-1; 12 bases agree with TRBD2. CDR1 SGHNT and CDR2 YYREEE come from the germline V gene (reference sequence). CDR3 length equals 16 residues. Trimming at V came to 4 bases and at J to 3 bases, leaving 5 bases not matched to a gene. In DNA, the CDR3 is TGTGCCAGCAGCCCCCGGACTAGCGGGATCTACAATGAGCAGTTCTTC. This translates into CASSPRTSGIYNEQFF.

The V gene is TRBV7-9, the J gene TRBJ1-4; D gene ambiguous. The V and J ends lost 5 bases and 6 bases respectively, with 13 bases between them. CDR1 and CDR2 from the germline V gene are SEHNR and FQNEAQ (reference sequence). The CDR3 runs 14 residues. CDR3 loop: CASSPEGWDEKLFF. DNA for the CDR3: TGTGCCAGCAGCCCAGAGGGTTGGGATGAAAAACTGTTTTTT.

V is TRBV19 and J is TRBJ1-1; no clear D gene. The V end was cut by 1 base, the J end by 4 bases, with 7 bases between. Germline CDR1 and CDR2: LNHDA and SQIVND (reference sequence). This CDR3 has 13 residues. The chain's CDR3 is CASSIVGSTEAFF. The CDR3 nucleotides are TGTGCCAGTAGTATAGTAGGGAGCACTGAAGCTTTCTTT. Drawing the rest from reference TRBV19 and TRBJ1-1, the complete variable domain is DGGITQSPKYLFRKEGQNVTLSCEQNLNHDAMYWYRQDPGQGLRLIYYSQIVNDFQKGDIAEGYSVSREKKESFPLTVTSAQKNPTAFYLCASSIVGSTEAFFGQGTRLTVV.

CDR3 region: CASSPRDRWNSPLHF. CDR3 in DNA: TGTGCCAGCTCACCACGGGACAGGTGGAATTCACCCCTCCACTTT. This chain joins TRBV18 and TRBJ1-6, with TRBD1 identical over 8 bases. There are 15 residues in the CDR3. Germline V CDR1 and CDR2: KGHSH, LQKENI. V was pared by 1 base and J by 7 bases, with 3 bases of the junction left unmatched.

The V and J genes are TRBV2 and TRBJ2-5; 9 nucleotides agree with TRBD2. Looked up from germline, CDR1 is SNHLY and CDR2 is FYNNEI. CDR3 length: 17 amino acids. V gave up 2 bases and J gave up 1 base; unmatched junction bases: 8. CDR3 sequence (DNA): TGTGCCAGCAGTGAATCCCCGCGGGGGGGCCTCCAAGAGACCCAGTACTTC. The encoded protein is CASSESPRGGLQETQYF.

J is TRBJ2-7 and V is TRBV27; maybe TRBD2 (6 bases). The length of the CDR3 is 14 residues. Trimming left V 5 bases short and J 5 bases short, with 16 bases between. The germline gives CDR1 MNHEY, CDR2 SMNVEV (reference sequence). The chain's CDR3 is CASSRRASADEQYF. In DNA, the CDR3 is TGTGCCAGCAGTCGAAGGGCTAGCGCTGACGAGCAGTACTTC.

This chain joins TRBV28 and TRBJ1-3; the D gene is possibly TRBD1 (6 bases). CDR3 length equals 15 residues. V lost 6 bases and J lost 0, with 12 bases in between. The germline CDR1 and CDR2 sequences are MDHEN and SYDVKM. This CDR3 is CASSLQGSSGNTIYF. The CDR3 DNA sequence: TGTGCCAGCAGCCTACAGGGTAGCTCTGGAAACACCATATATTTT. Based on the CDR3 plus reference TRBV28 and TRBJ1-3, the full variable domain is DVKVTQSSRYLVKRTGEKVFLECVQDMDHENMFWYRQDPGLGLRLIYFSYDVKMKEKGDIPEGYSVSREKKERFSLILESASTNQTSMYLCASSLQGSSGNTIYFGEGSWLTVV.

J is TRBJ2-3 and V is TRBV7-9; 8 bases align to TRBD2. Germline CDR1 SEHNR, CDR2 FQNEAQ (reference sequence). V was clipped by 5 bases and J by 5 bases; unmatched bases: 12. The CDR3 totals 16 residues. The CDR3 spells CASSQRWGLEVDTQYF. The CDR3 DNA reads as TGTGCCAGCAGCCAACGGTGGGGACTAGAGGTAGATACGCAGTATTTT.

V usage is TRBV29-1 and J usage is TRBJ2-3, with TRBD2 identical over 8 bases. CDR1 and CDR2 from the germline V gene are SQVTM and ANQGSEA. The CDR3 is 17 amino acids. Trimming took 7 bases from V and 0 from J; bases not matched to a gene: 15. The CDR3 spells CSGEGYESSGSTDTQYF. The CDR3 DNA follows: TGCAGCGGTGAGGGGTACGAGTCTAGCGGGAGCACAGATACGCAGTATTTT.

The chain uses TRBV4-1 and TRBJ2-5, with 12 nucleotides matching TRBD2. The V and J ends lost 0 bases and 5 bases, in that order; junction bases with no gene match: 7. Germline V lookup: CDR1 MGHRA, CDR2 YSYEKL. The CDR3 spans 17 residues. CDR3 loop: CASSQDPRLAGEETQYF. CDR3 DNA sequence: TGCGCCAGCAGCCAAGATCCCAGACTAGCGGGAGAGGAGACCCAGTACTTC.

The chain has TRBV28 and TRBJ1-1; 8 bases line up with TRBD1. Germline V gene sequence: CDR1 MDHEN, CDR2 SYDVKM. V trimming: 8 bases; J trimming: 1 base; junction bases outside the gene matches: 3. This CDR3 is 13 amino acids long. The CDR3 here is CASADRGNTEAFF. DNA of the CDR3: TGTGCCAGCGCAGACAGGGGGAACACTGAAGCTTTCTTT.

In regard to this clone: A far larger clone differs by one base, so this is likely a read error. At the DNA level, this CDR3 is encoded by other sequences in the same sample as well. This rearrangement joins TRBV28 to TRBJ1-1, with unresolved D. CDR1 is MDHEN and CDR2 is SYDVKM in the germline V gene. There are 13 residues in the CDR3. V lost 2 bases and J lost 0, with 4 bases in between. The CDR3, as DNA: TGTGCCAGCAGTTTAACAGTGAACACTGAAGCTTTCTTT. Its translation is CASSLTVNTEAFF.

J is TRBJ2-2 and V is TRBV7-3, with a possible D match to TRBD1 (7 bases). The CDR3 is 14 amino acids. Trimming cost V 5 bases and J 6 bases, with 13 bases left between them. Looked up from germline, CDR1 is SGHTA and CDR2 is FQGTGA. The CDR3 coding sequence is TGTGCCAGCAGCCGCGGGACAGCGGCCGGGGAGCTGTTTTTT. Protein product: CASSRGTAAGELFF.

The chain couples TRBV18 to TRBJ1-3; a possible D gene is TRBD1 (5 bases). Germline-derived CDR1 and CDR2 are KGHSH and LQKENI. The CDR3 runs to 14 residues. The ends were cut back, 6 bases at V and 0 bases at J, with 9 bases in the middle. CDR3 in DNA: TGTGCCAGCTCCCAGGGCAGCTCTGGAAACACCATATATTTT. Amino acids: CASSQGSSGNTIYF.